This T cell receptor (beta chain) was recorded in a study of regulatory T cells in long-lasting Graves disease (TCRdb year 2021). With regard to the full study: Newly diagnosed Graves' disease patients had taken antithyroid drugs for less than 3 months. This study used TCR sequencing and RNA sequencing of peripheral blood to compare persistent Graves' disease patients against newly diagnosed Graves' disease patients. The study was registered as a clinical trial and conducted in China. TCR sequencing covered about 13 persistent and roughly 20 newly diagnosed Graves' disease patients, about 35 samples in total. What the study reported, not specific to this receptor: Compared with newly diagnosed patients, persistent Graves' disease patients had lower TCR Shannon entropy and fewer highly expanded clones, which suggests clonal expansion. TRBV28, TRBJ1-2 and TRBJ2-5 were preferentially used in persistent disease, while TRBV20-1 and TRBJ2-1 were favored in newly diagnosed disease. Patients with persistent disease shared more public clonotypes (approximately 2,500) than newly diagnosed patients did (approximately 990). Peripheral blood alone was examined, since thyroid tissue, which constituted the primary lesion, could not be accessed. As a limitation, the authors acknowledged that the small sample size may reduce accuracy. Sequencing and analysis were limited to the TCR beta chain.

V lost 5 bases and J lost 5 bases; the stretch between them is 13 bases long. Including the terminal cysteine and phenylalanine, the CDR3 comprises 14 residues. The sequence is cut down to CDR3 DNA, 42 bases in frame from base 1. Receptor amplification or capture employed multiplex PCR. The run used an Illumina HiSeq 4000. CDR3 regions were amplified by Arm-PCR with iRepertoire HTBI primers to construct TCR beta libraries. Before sequencing, the PCR products went through gel purification. The source study handled its data this way. Gene usage analysis of CDR3 amino acid clonotypes relied on the roughly 60 TRBV and 14 TRBJ segments identified across samples. COPE and FqMerger were used to merge filtered high-quality paired reads into contigs. Contigs were aligned with BLAST to IMGT TRBV, TRBD and TRBJ reference genes, and CDR3 was defined per IMGT. Any clonotype with a frequency above 0.1% was classified as a highly expanded clone. Shannon entropy was used to measure repertoire diversity, and the Gini coefficient was used to measure V-J evenness. A clonotype was considered public if more than one individual shared it. The public reads were quality trimmed at Q25 with fastp and then assembled into clones with MiXCR by TCRdb, keeping productive beta chains. Every distinct CDR3 protein forms one entry, paired with its most common genes and DNA. TCRdb's processing, not the study's, gives the V and J calls here. For this sample the table gives around 500,000 distinct CDR3 sequences, of which roughly 16% were detected only once. The ten biggest clones cover 20% to 25% of the sample.

This clonotype was seen many times. Its antigen remains unidentified. The input lacks base qualities; no much larger clone sits a single base away. In light of the paper, this sample's time point label describes: newly diagnosed GD, antithyroid drugs for less than 3 months. For both TCR sequencing and RNA sequencing, RNA was extracted from PBMCs in TRIzol. The diagnosis of Graves' disease followed American Thyroid Association guidelines. The patients came from an endocrinology department in Xi'an, China. Each patient gave approximately 9.7 milliliters of peripheral blood, collected in an EDTA anticoagulant tube. PBMCs were isolated by Ficoll Paque Plus density gradient separation without further T cell sorting. An Agilent 2100 Bioanalyzer and agarose gel were used to check RNA quality, and a NanoDrop 2000 was used to measure RNA concentration. These sequences were also reported in another study, on T cells in Graves' hyperthyroidism and ophthalmopathy. From that second study: A patient counted as having stable Graves' hyperthyroidism if no progression to ophthalmopathy occurred over 18 months of follow-up. Hyperthyroidism patients were newly diagnosed, had a disease duration of under 2 months, and were aged 18 to 65 years. The study excluded patients with uncontrolled infections, other autoimmune diseases, pregnancy or lactation. Diagnoses were based on clinical symptoms, serum thyroxine and TRAb, thyroid ultrasound and orbital computed tomography. For the first round of RT-PCR on the TCR CDR3, the HTBI primer set was used together with the Qiagen OneStep RT-PCR kit. Most expanded thyroid clonotypes (frequency above 0.001) were also found in blood, which suggests that blood repertoires may mirror thyroid immune responses. In cross-validation, a model built on a 13 V-J signature told ophthalmopathy apart from stable hyperthyroidism with approximately 90% sensitivity and approximately 81% specificity, and in testing the same model reached 80%/75%. During validation, the model predicted progression to ophthalmopathy a median of around 6 months ahead of onset, with around 65% sensitivity and 72.22% specificity. TCR V-J signatures able to tell the groups apart were searched for in a discovery cohort of 95 or so patients, of whom more than 40 had Graves' ophthalmopathy and about 60 had stable Graves' hyperthyroidism. Prospective prediction of ophthalmopathy was tested in an independent validation cohort consisting of 18 hyperthyroidism patients and approximately 16 patients who later progressed to ophthalmopathy. The 75 to 100 discovery patients were randomly divided into training and test sets at a 7:3 ratio. In addition, the study compared T-cell repertoires in thyroid tissue and in blood from roughly six Graves' hyperthyroidism patients. After blood sampling, hyperthyroidism patients were treated with methimazole at a starting dose of 30 mg daily, and ophthalmopathy patients were treated with high-dose intravenous methylprednisolone. Libraries were constructed in a second round of multiplex PCR, after which size selection and purification were performed. Libraries were sequenced paired-end with 100 bp reads on an Illumina HiSeq2000. Raw data were processed with SOAPnuke, discarding reads with adapters, uncalled bases, mean Phred below 15, or no exact constant-primer or identifier match. High-quality paired reads were merged using COPE v1.2.5, and each unique nucleotide sequence was defined as a clonotype. MiTCR v1.1 was used to align clonotypes to the IMGT TRBV, TRBD and TRBJ reference segments. Analysis was restricted to V-J combinations with a frequency above 0.0001, which covered roughly 99% of repertoires. The TCS score was defined as F50 (clonal expansion) divided by E x V (chaos), with BLOSUM62-based TCRdist calculated between CDR3 peptides within each V-J. Welch's t-statistics and random forest reduced roughly 540 V-J features to fewer than 15, which were used in a naive Bayes classifier (R e1071). No statistical method was used to fix the sample size in advance, and group allocation was not hidden from the investigators. TCR Vbeta CDR3 sequencing of around 130 peripheral blood samples (more than 40 ophthalmopathy, about 80 hyperthyroidism and roughly 17 progressor patients) is reported in the paper.

This specimen was peripheral blood mononuclear cells (PBMCs), taken at new diagnosis, from a patient treated with antithyroid drugs. The chain links TRBV12-3 or TRBV12-4 with TRBJ1-5, and the D gene may be TRBD1, 5 bases matching. This clonotype was obtained from a woman aged 35-65 years with Graves disease. Donor details come from another sample of the same person, matched by shared clones. The DNA sequence is TGTGCCAGCAGTCCAACAGGAGTTCATCAGCCCCAGCATTTT. Translation gives CASSPTGVHQPQHF.